This passage covers 7 T cell receptor beta chains from one sample sequenced in a study of T-cell memory formation after mild COVID-19. Using its own MiXCR run on the 5' RACE reads, TCRdb lists one record per CDR3 protein. This table holds a few hundred thousand distinct CDR3 sequences, less than 25% found once. The material sequenced was PBMCs or a T cell subset sorted from them (not recorded which). These receptors were obtained from an adult woman who had mild COVID-19 (a few samples of this study predate the infection). Cell type and time point are not known.

The chain is built from TRBV11-2 and TRBJ1-1; tentative D call: TRBD1 (6 bases). The germline V and J ends were trimmed by 5 bases and 4 bases, with 17 bases remaining between them. CDR3 size: 15 residues. CDR1 and CDR2 from the germline V gene are SGHAT and FQNNGV. The CDR3 reads CASSEEGVGSTEAFF. Written as DNA, the CDR3 is TGTGCCAGCAGCGAAGAGGGGGTTGGGAGCACTGAAGCTTTCTTT.

The chain couples TRBV30 to TRBJ2-7; a weak D match, TRBD1 (5 bases). CDR3 length equals 13 residues. Germline-derived CDR1 and CDR2 are GTSNPN and SVGIG (reference sequence). Trimming cost V 1 base and J 4 bases, with 11 bases left between them. The DNA for the CDR3 is TGTGCCTGGAGTGGTATCAGGGTTTACGAGCAGTACTTC. Translating gives CAWSGIRVYEQYF. The full variable domain, its missing parts supplied by reference TRBV30 and TRBJ2-7, is SQTIHQWPATLVQPVGSPLSLECTVEGTSNPNLYWYRQAAGRGLQLLFYSVGIGQISSEVPQNLSASRPQDRQFILSSKKLLLSDSGFYLCAWSGIRVYEQYFGPGTRLTVT.

The V and J genes are TRBV9 and TRBJ2-7, with D perhaps TRBD2 (5 bases). Germline V CDR1 and CDR2: SGDLS, YYNGEE. The CDR3 is 15 amino acids. Trimming took off 3 bases at V and 2 bases at J, with 15 bases between the two ends. DNA of the CDR3: TGTGCCAGCAGCGAGGACCCGGGATACCCCTACGAGCAGTACTTC. Residues: CASSEDPGYPYEQYF. Using reference TRBV9 and TRBJ2-7 for the parts outside the CDR3, the full variable domain is DSGVTQTPKHLITATGQRVTLRCSPRSGDLSVYWYQQSLDQGLQFLIQYYNGEERAKGNILERFSAQQFPDLHSELNLSSLELGDSALYFCASSEDPGYPYEQYFGPGTRLTVT.

V usage is TRBV5-1 and J usage is TRBJ2-7; 7 bases map to TRBD1. CDR1 is SGHRS, CDR2 YFSETQ, per germline. The J segment lost 2 bases and the V segment lost 1 base, leaving 6 bases of the junction unmatched. The CDR3 has 15 residues. The CDR3 bases are TGCGCCAGCAGCTTGCCCACCGGGACAGCCTACGAGCAGTACTTC. This gives the protein CASSLPTGTAYEQYF. Drawing the rest from reference TRBV5-1 and TRBJ2-7, the complete variable domain is KAGVTQTPRYLIKTRGQQVTLSCSPISGHRSVSWYQQTPGQGLQFLFEYFSETQRNKGNFPGRFSGRQFSNSRSEMNVSTLELGDSALYLCASSLPTGTAYEQYFGPGTRLTVT.

The V gene is TRBV6-5, the J gene TRBJ2-5; D call uncertain. Germline values: CDR1 MNHEY, CDR2 SVGAGI. This CDR3 has 16 residues. V was shortened by 0 bases and J by 4 bases, with 15 bases between the two germline ends. The CDR3 reads CASSYSSGIRRETQYF. As DNA, the CDR3 is TGTGCCAGCAGTTACTCGAGTGGTATCCGTCGAGAGACCCAGTACTTC.

V usage is TRBV20-1 and J usage is TRBJ2-7; no clear D. This CDR3 region has 14 residues. Between the trimmed V and J ends, which lost 1 base and 0 bases, there was a span of 10 bases. The germline CDR1 and CDR2 sequences are DFQATT and SNEGSKA (reference sequence). The CDR3: CSARGSASSYEQYF. The DNA of the CDR3 is TGCAGTGCTAGAGGCAGCGCGAGCTCCTACGAGCAGTACTTC.

This clonotype was counted only a few times. The rearrangement uses TRBV4-2 and TRBJ2-7; 8 bases are a match to TRBD1. Germline lookup yields CDR1 LGHNA and CDR2 YNFKEQ. V lost 0 bases, J lost 0 bases, and 4 bases stayed unmatched. The CDR3 is 16 residues long. The CDR3: CASSQDLQGASYEQYF. The CDR3 coding sequence is TGTGCCAGCAGCCAAGATCTGCAGGGGGCCTCCTACGAGCAGTACTTC.